This TCR beta chain was obtained from a study of shared clonotypes between healthy human individuals. Study-level information: The donors, two women and a few men, were aged 18 to 49. General observations from the study: For naive CD4 cells, roughly 5% of clonotypes were shared across a few donors.

Details on this clone: The target antigen is unknown.

Assay used: immunoSEQ multiplex PCR; TCRdb lists only in-frame clones, some missing. The data show about 340,000 clones, around 79% seen once. The germline V gene encodes CDR1 SGHTS and CDR2 YDEGEE. The CDR3 totals 15 residues. The ends lost 2 bases at V and 7 bases at J; junction bases unmatched: 10. Specimen: memory CD4+ T cells sorted from blood. Subset defined: CD45RA-negative fraction. The TCR was taken from a man aged 25-40 years in good health. V usage is TRBV5-8 and J usage is TRBJ2-7; 9 positions agree with TRBD1. CDR3 bases: TGTGCCAGCAGCTTAGGATCCCTGACAGGGGGGGAGCAGTACTTC. Amino acids: CASSLGSLTGGEQYF.